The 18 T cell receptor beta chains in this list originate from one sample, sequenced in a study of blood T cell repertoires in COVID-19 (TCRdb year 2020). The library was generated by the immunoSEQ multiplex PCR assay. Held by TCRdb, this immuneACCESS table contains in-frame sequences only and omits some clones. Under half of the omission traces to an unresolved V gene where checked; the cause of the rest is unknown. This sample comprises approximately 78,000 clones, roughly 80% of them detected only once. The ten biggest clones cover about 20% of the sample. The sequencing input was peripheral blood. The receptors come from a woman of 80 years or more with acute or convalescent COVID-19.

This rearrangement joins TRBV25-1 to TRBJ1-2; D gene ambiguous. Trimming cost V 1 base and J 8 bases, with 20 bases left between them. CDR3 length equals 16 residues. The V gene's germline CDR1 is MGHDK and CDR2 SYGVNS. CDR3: CASSESKAGSFMGYTF. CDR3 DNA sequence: TGTGCCAGCAGTGAATCAAAAGCAGGCTCTTTTATGGGCTACACCTTC.

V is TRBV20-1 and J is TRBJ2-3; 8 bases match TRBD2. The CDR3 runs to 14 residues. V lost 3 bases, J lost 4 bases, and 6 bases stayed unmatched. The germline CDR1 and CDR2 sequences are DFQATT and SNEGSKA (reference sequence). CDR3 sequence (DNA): TGCAGTGCTAGTTTCGGGGGGGCCGCAGATACGCAGTATTTT. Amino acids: CSASFGGAADTQYF.

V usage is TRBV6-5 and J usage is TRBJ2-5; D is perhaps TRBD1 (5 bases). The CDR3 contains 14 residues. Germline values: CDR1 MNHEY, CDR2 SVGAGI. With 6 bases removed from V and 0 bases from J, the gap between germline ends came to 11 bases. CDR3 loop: CASRPQANQETQYF. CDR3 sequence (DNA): TGTGCCAGCAGACCACAGGCGAACCAAGAGACCCAGTACTTC.

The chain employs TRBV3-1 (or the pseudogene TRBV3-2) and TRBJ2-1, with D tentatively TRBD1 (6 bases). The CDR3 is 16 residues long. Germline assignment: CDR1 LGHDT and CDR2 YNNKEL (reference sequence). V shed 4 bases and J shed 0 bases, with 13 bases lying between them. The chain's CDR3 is CASSPIGGSSYNEQFF. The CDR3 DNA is TGTGCCAGCAGCCCAATAGGGGGAAGCTCCTACAATGAGCAGTTCTTC.

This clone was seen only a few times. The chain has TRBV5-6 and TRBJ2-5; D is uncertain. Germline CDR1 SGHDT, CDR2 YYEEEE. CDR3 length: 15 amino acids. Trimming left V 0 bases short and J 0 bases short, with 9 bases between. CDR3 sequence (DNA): TGTGCCAGCAGCTTGGATCGCGAGTACCAAGAGACCCAGTACTTC. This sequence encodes CASSLDREYQETQYF. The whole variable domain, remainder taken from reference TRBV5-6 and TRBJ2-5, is DAGVTQSPTHLIKTRGQQVTLRCSPKSGHDTVSWYQQALGQGPQFIFQYYEEEERQRGNFPDRFSGHQFPNYSSELNVNALLLGDSALYLCASSLDREYQETQYFGPGTRLLVL.

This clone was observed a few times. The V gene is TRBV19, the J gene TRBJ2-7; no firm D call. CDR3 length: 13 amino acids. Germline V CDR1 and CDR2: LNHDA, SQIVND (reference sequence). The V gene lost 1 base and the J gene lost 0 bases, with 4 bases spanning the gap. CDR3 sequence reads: CASSIGSSYEQYF. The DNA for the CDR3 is TGTGCCAGTAGTATAGGGAGCTCCTACGAGCAGTACTTC. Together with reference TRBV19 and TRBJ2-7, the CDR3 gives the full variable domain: DGGITQSPKYLFRKEGQNVTLSCEQNLNHDAMYWYRQDPGQGLRLIYYSQIVNDFQKGDIAEGYSVSREKKESFPLTVTSAQKNPTAFYLCASSIGSSYEQYFGPGTRLTVT.

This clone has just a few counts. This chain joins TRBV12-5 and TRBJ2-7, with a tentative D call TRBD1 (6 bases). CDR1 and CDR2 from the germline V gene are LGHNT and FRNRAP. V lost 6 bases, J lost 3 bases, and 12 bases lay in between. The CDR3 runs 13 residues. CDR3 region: CASGRDTGYEQYF. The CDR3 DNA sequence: TGTGCTAGTGGCCGGGACACGGGCTACGAGCAGTACTTC.

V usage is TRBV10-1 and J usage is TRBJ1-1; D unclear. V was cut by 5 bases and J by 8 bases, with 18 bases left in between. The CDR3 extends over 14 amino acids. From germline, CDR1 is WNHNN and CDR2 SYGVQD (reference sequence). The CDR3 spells CASSLASDTREAFF. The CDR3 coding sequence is TGCGCCAGCAGTCTCGCGTCTGACACCCGAGAAGCTTTCTTT.

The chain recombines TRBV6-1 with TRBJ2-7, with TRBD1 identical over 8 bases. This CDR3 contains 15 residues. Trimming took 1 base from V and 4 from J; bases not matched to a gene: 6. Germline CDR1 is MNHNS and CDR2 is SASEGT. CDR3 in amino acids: CASSEVAGGLYEQYF. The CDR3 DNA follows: TGTGCCAGCAGTGAAGTGGCAGGGGGCCTGTACGAGCAGTACTTC.

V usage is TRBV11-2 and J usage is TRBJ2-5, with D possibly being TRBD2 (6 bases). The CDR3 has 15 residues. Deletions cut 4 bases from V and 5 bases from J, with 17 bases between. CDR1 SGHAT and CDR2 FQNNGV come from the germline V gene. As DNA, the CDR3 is TGTGCCAGCAGCTCCGGGACGGGGGTTTCGGAGACCCAGTACTTC. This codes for CASSSGTGVSETQYF.

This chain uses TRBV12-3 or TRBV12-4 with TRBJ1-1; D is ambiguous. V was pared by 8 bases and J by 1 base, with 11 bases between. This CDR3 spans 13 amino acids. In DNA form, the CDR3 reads TGTGCCAGCGTCCCTAGGCGGAACACTGAAGCTTTCTTT. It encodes CASVPRRNTEAFF.

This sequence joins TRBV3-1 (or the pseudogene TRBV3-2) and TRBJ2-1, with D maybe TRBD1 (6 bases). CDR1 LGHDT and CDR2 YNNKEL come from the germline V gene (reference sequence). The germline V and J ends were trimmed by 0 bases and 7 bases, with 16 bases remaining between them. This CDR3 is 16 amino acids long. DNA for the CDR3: TGTGCCAGCAGCCAAGATAAAAGCCACAGGGCTAATGAGCAGTTCTTC. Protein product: CASSQDKSHRANEQFF.

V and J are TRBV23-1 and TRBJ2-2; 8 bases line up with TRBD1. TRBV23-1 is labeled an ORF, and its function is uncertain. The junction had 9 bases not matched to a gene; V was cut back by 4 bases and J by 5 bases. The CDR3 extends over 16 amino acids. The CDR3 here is CASSPHGQGGTGELFF. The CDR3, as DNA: TGCGCCAGCAGTCCGCACGGACAGGGCGGGACCGGGGAGCTGTTTTTT.

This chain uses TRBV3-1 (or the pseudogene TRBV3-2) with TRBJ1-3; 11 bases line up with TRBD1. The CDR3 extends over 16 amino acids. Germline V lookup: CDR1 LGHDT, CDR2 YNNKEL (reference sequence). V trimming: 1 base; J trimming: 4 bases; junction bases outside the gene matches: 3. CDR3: CASSQAGTGGGNTIYF. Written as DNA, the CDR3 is TGTGCCAGCAGCCAAGCCGGGACAGGGGGAGGAAACACCATATATTTT.

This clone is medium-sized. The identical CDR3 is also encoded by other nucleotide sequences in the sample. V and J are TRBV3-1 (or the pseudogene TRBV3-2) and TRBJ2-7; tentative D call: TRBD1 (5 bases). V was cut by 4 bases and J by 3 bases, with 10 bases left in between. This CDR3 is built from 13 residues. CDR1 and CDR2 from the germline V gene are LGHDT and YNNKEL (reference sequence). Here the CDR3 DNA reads TGTGCCAGCAGCCCGACAGATTACTACGAGCAGTACTTC. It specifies CASSPTDYYEQYF.

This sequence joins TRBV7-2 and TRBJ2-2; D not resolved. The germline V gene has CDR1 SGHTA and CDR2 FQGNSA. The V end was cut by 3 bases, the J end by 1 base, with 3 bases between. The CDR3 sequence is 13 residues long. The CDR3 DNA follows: TGTGCCAGCAGCTTCAGGAACACCGGGGAGCTGTTTTTT. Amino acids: CASSFRNTGELFF.

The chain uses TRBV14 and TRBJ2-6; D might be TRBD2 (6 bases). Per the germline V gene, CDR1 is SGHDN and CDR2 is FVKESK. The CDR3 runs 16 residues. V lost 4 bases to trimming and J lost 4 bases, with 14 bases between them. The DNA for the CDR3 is TGTGCCAGCAGCCTTATCGGGACTTCGGGGGCCAACGTCCTGACTTTC. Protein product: CASSLIGTSGANVLTF.

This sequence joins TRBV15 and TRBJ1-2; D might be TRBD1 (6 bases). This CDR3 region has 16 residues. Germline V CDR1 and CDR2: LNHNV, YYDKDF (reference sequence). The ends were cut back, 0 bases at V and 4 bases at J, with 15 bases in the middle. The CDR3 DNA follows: TGTGCCACCAGCAGAGATAGAGGGGGACGCCTCTATGGCTACACCTTC. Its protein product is CATSRDRGGRLYGYTF.